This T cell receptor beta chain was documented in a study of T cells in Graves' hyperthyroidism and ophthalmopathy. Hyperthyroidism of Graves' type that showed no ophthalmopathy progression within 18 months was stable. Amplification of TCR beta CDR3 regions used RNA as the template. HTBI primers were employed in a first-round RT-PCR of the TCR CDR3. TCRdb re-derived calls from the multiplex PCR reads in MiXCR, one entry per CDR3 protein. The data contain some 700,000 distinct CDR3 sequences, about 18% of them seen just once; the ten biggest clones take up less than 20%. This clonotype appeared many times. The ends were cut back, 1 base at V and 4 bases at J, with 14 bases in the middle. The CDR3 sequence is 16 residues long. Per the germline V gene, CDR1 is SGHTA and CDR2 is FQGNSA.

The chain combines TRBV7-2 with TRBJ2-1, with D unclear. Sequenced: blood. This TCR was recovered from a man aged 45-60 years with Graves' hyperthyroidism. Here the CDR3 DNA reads TGTGCCAGCAGCTTAGAAGGGTGGGATTCTTACAATGAGCAGTTCTTC. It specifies CASSLEGWDSYNEQFF.